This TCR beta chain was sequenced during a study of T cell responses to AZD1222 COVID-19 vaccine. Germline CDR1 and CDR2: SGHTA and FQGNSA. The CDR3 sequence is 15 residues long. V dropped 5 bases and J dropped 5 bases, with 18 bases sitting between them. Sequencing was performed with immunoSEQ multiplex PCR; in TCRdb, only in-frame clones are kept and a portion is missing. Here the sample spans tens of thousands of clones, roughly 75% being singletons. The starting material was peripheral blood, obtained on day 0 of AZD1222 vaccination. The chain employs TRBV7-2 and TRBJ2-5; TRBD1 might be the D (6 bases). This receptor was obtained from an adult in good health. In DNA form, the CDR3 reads TGTGCCAGCAGCCCCCAAGGGGCAGGGGCGGAGACCCAGTACTTC. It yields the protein CASSPQGAGAETQYF.